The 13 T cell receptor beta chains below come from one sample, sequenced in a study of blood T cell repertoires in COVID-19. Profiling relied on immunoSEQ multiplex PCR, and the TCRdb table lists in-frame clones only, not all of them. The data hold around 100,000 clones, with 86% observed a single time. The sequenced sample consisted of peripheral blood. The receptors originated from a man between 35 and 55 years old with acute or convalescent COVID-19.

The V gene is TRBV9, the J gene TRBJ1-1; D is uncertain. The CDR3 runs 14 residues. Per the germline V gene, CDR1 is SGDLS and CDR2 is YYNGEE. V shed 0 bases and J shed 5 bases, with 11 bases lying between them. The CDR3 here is CASSVGSGWTEAFF. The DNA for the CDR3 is TGTGCCAGCAGCGTAGGATCGGGTTGGACTGAAGCTTTCTTT.

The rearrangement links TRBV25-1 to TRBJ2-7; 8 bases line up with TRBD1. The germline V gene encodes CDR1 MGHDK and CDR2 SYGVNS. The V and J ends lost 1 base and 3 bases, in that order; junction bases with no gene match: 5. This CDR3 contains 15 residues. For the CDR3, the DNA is TGTGCCAGCAGTGAATCGGACAGGGAAAACTACGAGCAGTACTTC. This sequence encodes CASSESDRENYEQYF.

The CDR3 spells CASRASTGIGKQYF. The CDR3 DNA follows: TGTGCCAGCAGGGCCTCGACAGGGATAGGGAAGCAGTACTTC. The chain has TRBV27 and TRBJ2-7, with TRBD1 identical over 7 bases. Germline-derived CDR1 and CDR2 are MNHEY and SMNVEV (reference sequence). V shed 6 bases, J shed 8 bases, and the junction held 13 bases outside the gene matches. The CDR3 has 14 amino acids.

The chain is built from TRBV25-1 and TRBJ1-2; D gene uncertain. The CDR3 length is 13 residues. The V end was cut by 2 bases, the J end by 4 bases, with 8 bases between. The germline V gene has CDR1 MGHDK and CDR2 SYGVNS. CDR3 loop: CASSEEPFYGYTF. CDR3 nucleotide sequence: TGTGCCAGCAGTGAAGAGCCATTCTATGGCTACACCTTC.

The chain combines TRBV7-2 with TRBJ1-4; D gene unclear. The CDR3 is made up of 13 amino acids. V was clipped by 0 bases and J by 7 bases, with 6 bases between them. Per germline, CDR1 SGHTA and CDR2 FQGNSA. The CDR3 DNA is TGTGCCAGCAGCTTAGCACAGAGTGAAAAACTGTTTTTT. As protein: CASSLAQSEKLFF.

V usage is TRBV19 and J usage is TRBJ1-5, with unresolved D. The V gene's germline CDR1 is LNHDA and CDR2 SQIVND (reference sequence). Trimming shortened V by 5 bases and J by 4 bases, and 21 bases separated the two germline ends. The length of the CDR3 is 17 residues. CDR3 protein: CASSPRGGLAGNQPQHF. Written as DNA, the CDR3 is TGTGCCAGTAGTCCCCGGGGAGGGCTCGCGGGGAATCAGCCCCAGCATTTT. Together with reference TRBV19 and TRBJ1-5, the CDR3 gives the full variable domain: DGGITQSPKYLFRKEGQNVTLSCEQNLNHDAMYWYRQDPGQGLRLIYYSQIVNDFQKGDIAEGYSVSREKKESFPLTVTSAQKNPTAFYLCASSPRGGLAGNQPQHFGDGTRLSIL.

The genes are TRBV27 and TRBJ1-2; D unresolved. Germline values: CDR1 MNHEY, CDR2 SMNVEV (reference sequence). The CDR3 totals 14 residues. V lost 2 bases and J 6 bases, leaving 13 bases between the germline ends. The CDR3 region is CASSLDRSLDGYTF. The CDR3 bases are TGTGCCAGCAGTTTAGATAGGAGCCTCGATGGCTACACCTTC.

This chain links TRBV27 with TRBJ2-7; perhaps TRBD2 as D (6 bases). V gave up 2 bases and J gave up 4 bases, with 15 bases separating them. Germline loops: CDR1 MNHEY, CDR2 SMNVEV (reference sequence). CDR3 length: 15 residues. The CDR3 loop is CASSLARDLWYEQYF. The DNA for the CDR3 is TGTGCCAGCAGTTTAGCGCGGGACCTCTGGTACGAGCAGTACTTC.

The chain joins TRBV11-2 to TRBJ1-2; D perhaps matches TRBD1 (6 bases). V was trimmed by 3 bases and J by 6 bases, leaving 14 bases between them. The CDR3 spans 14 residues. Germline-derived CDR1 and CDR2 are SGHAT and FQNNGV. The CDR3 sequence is CASSLLQGMDGYTF. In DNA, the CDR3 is TGTGCCAGCAGCTTGTTACAGGGCATGGATGGCTACACCTTC.

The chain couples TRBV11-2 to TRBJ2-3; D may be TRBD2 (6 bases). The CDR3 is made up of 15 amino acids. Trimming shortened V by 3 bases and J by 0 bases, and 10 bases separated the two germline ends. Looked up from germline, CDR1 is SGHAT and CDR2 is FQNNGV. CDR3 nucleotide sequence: TGTGCCAGCAGCTTGGCCGGGACTAGCACAGATACGCAGTATTTT. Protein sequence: CASSLAGTSTDTQYF.

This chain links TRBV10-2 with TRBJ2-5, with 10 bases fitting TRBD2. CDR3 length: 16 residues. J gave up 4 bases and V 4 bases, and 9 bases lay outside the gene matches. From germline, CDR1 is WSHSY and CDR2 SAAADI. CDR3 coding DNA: TGCGCCAGCAGTGGGGGGGCTAGCGGGAGAGGAGAGACCCAGTACTTC. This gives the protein CASSGGASGRGETQYF.

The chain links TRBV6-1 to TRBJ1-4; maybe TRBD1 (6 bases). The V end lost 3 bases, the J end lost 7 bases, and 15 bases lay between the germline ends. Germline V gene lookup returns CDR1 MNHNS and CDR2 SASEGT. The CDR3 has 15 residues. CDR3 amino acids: CASSDGGARSEKLFF. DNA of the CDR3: TGTGCCAGCAGTGATGGGGGGGCGCGATCTGAAAAACTGTTTTTT.

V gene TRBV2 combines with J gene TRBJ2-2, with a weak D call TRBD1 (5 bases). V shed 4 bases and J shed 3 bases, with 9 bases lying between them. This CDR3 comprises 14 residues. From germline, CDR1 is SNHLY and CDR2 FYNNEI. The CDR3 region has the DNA TGTGCCAGCAGTGCCTTACAGGACACCGGGGAGCTGTTTTTT. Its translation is CASSALQDTGELFF. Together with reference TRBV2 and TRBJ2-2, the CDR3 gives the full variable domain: EPEVTQTPSHQVTQMGQEVILRCVPISNHLYFYWYRQILGQKVEFLVSFYNNEISEKSEIFDDQFSVERPDGSNFTLKIRSTKLEDSAMYFCASSALQDTGELFFGEGSRLTVL.